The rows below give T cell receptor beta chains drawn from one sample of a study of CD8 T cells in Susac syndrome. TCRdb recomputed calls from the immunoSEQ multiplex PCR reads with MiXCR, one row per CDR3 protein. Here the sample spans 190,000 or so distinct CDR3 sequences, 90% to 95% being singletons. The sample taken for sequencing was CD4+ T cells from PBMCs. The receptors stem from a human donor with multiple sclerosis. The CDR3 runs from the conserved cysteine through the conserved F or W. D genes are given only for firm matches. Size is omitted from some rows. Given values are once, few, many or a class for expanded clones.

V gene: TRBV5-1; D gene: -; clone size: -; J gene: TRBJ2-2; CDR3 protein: CASSLATTGELFF; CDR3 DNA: TGCGCCAGCAGCTTGGCCACCACCGGGGAGCTGTTTTTT
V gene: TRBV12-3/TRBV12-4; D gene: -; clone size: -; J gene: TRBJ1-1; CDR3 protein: CASTAGGGRTEAFF; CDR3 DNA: TGTGCCAGCACCGCTGGGGGGGGAAGGACTGAAGCTTTCTTT
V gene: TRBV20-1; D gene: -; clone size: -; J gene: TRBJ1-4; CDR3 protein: CSAPLGVGEKLFF; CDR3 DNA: TGCAGTGCCCCTCTCGGGGTAGGGGAAAAACTGTTTTTT
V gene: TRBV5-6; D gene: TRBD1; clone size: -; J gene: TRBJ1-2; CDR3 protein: CASSLWDRRNYGYTF; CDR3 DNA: TGTGCCAGCAGCTTGTGGGACAGACGAAACTATGGCTACACCTTC
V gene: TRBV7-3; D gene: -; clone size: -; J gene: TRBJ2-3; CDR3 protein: CASSFQGITDTQYF; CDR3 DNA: TGTGCCAGCAGCTTTCAGGGGATCACAGATACGCAGTATTTT
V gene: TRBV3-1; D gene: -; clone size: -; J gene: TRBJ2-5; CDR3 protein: CASGGLNSQETQYF; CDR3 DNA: TGTGCCAGCGGAGGACTGAACTCCCAAGAGACCCAGTACTTC
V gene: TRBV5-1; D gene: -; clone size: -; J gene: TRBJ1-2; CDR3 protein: CASSPTGPTYGYTF; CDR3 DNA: TGCGCCAGCAGCCCCACGGGGCCCACCTATGGCTACACCTTC
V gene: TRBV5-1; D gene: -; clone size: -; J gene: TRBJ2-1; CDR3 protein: CASSLENPSGNEQFF; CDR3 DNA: TGCGCCAGCAGCTTGGAAAACCCGTCGGGCAATGAGCAGTTCTTC
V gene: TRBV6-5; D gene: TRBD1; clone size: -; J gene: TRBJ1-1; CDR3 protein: CASSLVLTGGGEAFF; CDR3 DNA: TGTGCCAGCAGTCTCGTGTTGACAGGGGGAGGTGAAGCTTTCTTT
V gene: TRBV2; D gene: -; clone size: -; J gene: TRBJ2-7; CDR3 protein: CASSEEVRSEQYF; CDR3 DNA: TGTGCCAGCAGTGAGGAGGTTCGGAGCGAGCAGTACTTC
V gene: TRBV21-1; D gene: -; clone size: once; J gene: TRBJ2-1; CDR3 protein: CASSPRRRGASQSYNEQFF; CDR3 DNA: TGTGCCAGCAGCCCGAGGAGAAGGGGCGCTTCCCAATCCTACAATGAGCAGTTCTTC
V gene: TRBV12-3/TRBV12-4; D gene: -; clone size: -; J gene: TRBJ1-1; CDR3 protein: CASSYRHFSNTEAFF; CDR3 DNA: TGTGCCAGCAGTTACCGACATTTTTCCAACACTGAAGCTTTCTTT
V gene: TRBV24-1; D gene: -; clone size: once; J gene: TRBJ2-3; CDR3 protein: CATSDAQGLTDTQYF; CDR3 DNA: TGTGCCACCAGTGATGCGCAGGGGTTGACAGATACGCAGTATTTT
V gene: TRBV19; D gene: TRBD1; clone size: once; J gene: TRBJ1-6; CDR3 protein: CASRAGTGGLNSPLHF; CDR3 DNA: TGTGCCAGTAGGGCTGGGACAGGGGGGCTGAATTCACCCCTCCACTTT
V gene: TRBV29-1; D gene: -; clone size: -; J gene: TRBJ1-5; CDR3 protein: CSVRQEWNQPQHF; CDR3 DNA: TGCAGCGTTAGACAGGAATGGAATCAGCCCCAGCATTTT
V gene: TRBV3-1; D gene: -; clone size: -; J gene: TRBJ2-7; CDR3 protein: CASSHLDRYEQYF; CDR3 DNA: TGTGCCAGCAGCCACCTCGACAGATACGAGCAGTACTTC
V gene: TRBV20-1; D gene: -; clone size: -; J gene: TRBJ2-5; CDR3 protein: CSARRFSPGETQYF; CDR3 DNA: TGCAGTGCTAGACGCTTCTCTCCGGGGGAGACCCAGTACTTC
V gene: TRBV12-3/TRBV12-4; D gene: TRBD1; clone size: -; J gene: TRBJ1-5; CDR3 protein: CASSPDRSNQPQHF; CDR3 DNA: TGTGCCAGCAGTCCGGACAGGAGCAATCAGCCCCAGCATTTT